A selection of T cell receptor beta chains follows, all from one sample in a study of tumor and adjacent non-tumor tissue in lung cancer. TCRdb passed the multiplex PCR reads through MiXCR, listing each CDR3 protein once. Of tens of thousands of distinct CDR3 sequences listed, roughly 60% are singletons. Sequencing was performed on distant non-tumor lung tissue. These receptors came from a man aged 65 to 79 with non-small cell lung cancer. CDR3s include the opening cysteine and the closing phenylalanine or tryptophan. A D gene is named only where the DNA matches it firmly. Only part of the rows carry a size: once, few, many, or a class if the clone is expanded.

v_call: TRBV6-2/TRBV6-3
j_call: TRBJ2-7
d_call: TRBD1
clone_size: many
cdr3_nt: TGTGCCAGCAGTCCAGGACAGGGGGAGCAGTACTTC
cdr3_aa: CASSPGQGEQYF

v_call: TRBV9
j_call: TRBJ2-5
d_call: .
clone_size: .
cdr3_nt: TGTGCCAGCAGCGTAGACGGTCAGGGAGAGACCCAGTACTTC
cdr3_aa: CASSVDGQGETQYF

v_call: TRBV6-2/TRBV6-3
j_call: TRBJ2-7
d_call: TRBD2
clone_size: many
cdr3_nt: TGTGCCAGCAGTCTACGAGGGACTAGCGGGAGATCAGGCACCCGGTACGAGCAGTACTTC
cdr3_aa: CASSLRGTSGRSGTRYEQYF

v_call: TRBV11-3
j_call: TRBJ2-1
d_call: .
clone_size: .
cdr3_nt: TGTACCAACAGCCCAGGTTCCGATGAGCAGTTCTTC
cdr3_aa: CTNSPGSDEQFF

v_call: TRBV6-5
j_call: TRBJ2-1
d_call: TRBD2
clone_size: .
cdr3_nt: TGCGCCAGCTGTTACGGGACTAGCGGCAATGAGCAGTTCTTC
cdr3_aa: CASCYGTSGNEQFF

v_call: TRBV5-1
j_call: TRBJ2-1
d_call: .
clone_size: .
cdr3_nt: TGCGCCAGCAGCTCGGGCCCATTAGGTGAGCAGTTCTTC
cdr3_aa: CASSSGPLGEQFF

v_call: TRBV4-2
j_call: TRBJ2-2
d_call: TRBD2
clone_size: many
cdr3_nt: TGTGCCAGCAGCCATCCGGGACTAGCGGGAGGGTACACCGGGGAGCTGTTTTTT
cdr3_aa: CASSHPGLAGGYTGELFF

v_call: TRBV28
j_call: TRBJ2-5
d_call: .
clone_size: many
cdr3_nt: TGTGCCAGCAGTTTGGCCGGGCCGAGAGAGACCCAGTACTTC
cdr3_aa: CASSLAGPRETQYF

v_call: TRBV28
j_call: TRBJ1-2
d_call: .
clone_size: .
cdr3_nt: TGTGCCAGCAGTTCTCACAACGCTTATGGCTACACCTTC
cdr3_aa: CASSSHNAYGYTF

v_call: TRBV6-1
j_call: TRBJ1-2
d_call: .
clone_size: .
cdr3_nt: TGTGCCAGCAGTTCCATACAGGGAACCTATGGCTACACCTTC
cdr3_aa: CASSSIQGTYGYTF

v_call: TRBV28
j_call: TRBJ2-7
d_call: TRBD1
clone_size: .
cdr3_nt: TGTGCCAGCAGGGGTGCTTCGGGACAGCTCCCTAGGGACTCCTACGAGCAGTACTTC
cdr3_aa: CASRGASGQLPRDSYEQYF

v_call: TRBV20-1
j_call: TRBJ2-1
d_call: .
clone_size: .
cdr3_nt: TGCAGTGCCTCCCGCGCAACGGAACTCAGGGTGGGAGAGCAGTTCTTC
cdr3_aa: CSASRATELRVGEQFF

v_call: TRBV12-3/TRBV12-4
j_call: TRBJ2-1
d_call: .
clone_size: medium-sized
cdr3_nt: TGTGCCAGCAGGGGCCGAGACTACAATGAGCAGTTCTTC
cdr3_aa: CASRGRDYNEQFF

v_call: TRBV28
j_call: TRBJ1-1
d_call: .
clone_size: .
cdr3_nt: TGTGCCAGCAGTGGGGGGTTGTGCACTGAAGCTTTCTTT
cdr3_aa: CASSGGLCTEAFF

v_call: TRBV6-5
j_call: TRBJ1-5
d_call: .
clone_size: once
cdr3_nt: TGTGTCAGCAGTTACTCCCGGGGGGGGAGGCATCAGCCCCAGCATTTT
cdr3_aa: CVSSYSRGGRHQPQHF

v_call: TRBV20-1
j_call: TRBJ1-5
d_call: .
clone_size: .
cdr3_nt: TGCAGTGCTAGAGAACAGACAGTAAGCAATCAGCCCCAGCATTTT
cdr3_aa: CSAREQTVSNQPQHF

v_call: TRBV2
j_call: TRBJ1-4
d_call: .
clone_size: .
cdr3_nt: TGTGCCAGCAGGCGCCGGTGCGCAGATGAAAAACTGTTTTTT
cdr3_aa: CASRRRCADEKLFF

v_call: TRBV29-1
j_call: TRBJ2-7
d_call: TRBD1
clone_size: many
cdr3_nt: TGCAGCGTTTGGGCAGGGGGCACCTACGAGCAGTACTTC
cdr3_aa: CSVWAGGTYEQYF

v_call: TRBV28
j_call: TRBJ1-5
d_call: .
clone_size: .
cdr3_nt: TGTGCCAGCAGTCCCCGTAGGGGCAGAACTAACAATCAGCCCCAGCATTTT
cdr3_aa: CASSPRRGRTNNQPQHF

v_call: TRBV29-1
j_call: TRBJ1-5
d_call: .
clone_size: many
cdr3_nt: TGCAGCGTTGCGGGGAGTAGCAATCAGCCCCAGCATTTT
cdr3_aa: CSVAGSSNQPQHF

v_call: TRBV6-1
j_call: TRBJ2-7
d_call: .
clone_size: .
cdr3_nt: TGTGCCAGCAGCTTTTCAGTGGCTGGCAAGCAGTACTTC
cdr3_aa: CASSFSVAGKQYF

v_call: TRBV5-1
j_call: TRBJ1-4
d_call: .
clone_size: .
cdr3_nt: TGCGCCAGCAGTTCCGGGAGCGGAGATGAAAAACTGTTTTTT
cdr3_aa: CASSSGSGDEKLFF

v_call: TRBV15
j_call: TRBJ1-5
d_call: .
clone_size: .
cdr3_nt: TGTGCCACCGGGAGGGTTAATCAGCCCCAGCATTTT
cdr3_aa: CATGRVNQPQHF

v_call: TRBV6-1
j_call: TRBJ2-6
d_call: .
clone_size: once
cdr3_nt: TGTGCCTGGAGTGCCGAGGACAGCTCTGGGGCCAACGTCCTGCCTTTC
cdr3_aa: CAWSAEDSSGANVLPF

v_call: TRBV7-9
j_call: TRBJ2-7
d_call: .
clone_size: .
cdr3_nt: TGTGCCAACAGCACAAGCCAGGGTCTCCACGAGCAGTACTTC
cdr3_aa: CANSTSQGLHEQYF

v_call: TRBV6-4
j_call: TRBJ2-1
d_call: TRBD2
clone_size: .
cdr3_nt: TGTGCCAGCAGTTCAGCGGGAGAGGGCAATGAGCAGTTCTTC
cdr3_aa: CASSSAGEGNEQFF

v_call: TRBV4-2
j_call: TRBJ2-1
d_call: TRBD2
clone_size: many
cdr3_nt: TGTGCCAGCAGCCTAGGTGAGGGCGGGGGGAAGGAGGAGCAGTTCTTC
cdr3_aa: CASSLGEGGGKEEQFF

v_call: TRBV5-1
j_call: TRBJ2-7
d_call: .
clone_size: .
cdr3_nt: TGCGCTAGCAGCTTGGGCGAAGGGACCTACGAGCAGTGCTTC
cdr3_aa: CASSLGEGTYEQCF

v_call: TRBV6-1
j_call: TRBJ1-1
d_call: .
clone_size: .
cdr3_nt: TGTGCCAGCAGTGAGATGCAGGGGAGGAACACTGAAGCCTTCTTT
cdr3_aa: CASSEMQGRNTEAFF

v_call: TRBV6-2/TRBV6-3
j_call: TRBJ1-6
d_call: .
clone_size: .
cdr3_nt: TGCGCCAGCAGTTGGAGCGGGGGTTCACCCCACCACTTT
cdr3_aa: CASSWSGGSPHHF

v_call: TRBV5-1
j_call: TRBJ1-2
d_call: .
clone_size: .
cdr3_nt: TGCGCCAGCAGCTACATACACCCTCGATACCTCGGCTATGGCTACACCTTC
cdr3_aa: CASSYIHPRYLGYGYTF

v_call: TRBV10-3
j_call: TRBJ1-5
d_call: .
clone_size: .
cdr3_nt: TGTGCCATCACTGTGTCCCCCTCCGAGCCCCAGCATTTT
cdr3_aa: CAITVSPSEPQHF

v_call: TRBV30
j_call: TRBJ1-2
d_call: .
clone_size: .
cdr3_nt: TGTGCCTGGAGTGTACCCGGGGGCGGCTATGGCTACACCTTC
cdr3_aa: CAWSVPGGGYGYTF

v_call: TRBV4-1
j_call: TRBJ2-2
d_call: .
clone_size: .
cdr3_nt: TGCGCCAGCAGCCACCAGCGTGAGGCCTACACCAGGGAGCTGTTTTTT
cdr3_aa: CASSHQREAYTRELFF

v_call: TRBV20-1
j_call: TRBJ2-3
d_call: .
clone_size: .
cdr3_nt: TGCAGTGGCATTGGGGGGGCCCGCACAGATACGCAGTATTTT
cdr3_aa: CSGIGGARTDTQYF

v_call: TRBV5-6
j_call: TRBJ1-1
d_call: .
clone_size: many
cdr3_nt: TGTGCCAGCAGCCCAGGGAACACTGAAGCTTTCTTT
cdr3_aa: CASSPGNTEAFF

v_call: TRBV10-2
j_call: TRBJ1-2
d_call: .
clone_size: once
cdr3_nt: TGCGCCAACATTGAAGCCCCCTTTGAGACCACAGGCTACACCTTC
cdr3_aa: CANIEAPFETTGYTF

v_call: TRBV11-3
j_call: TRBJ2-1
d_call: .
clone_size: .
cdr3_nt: TGTGCCAGCGGCTTGGTGTCCGCTTCCTACAATGAGCAGTTCTTC
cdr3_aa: CASGLVSASYNEQFF

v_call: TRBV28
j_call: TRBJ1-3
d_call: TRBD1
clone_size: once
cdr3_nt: TGTGCCAGCAGTTCCTGGGACAGCCGGAGAAACACCATATATTTT
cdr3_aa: CASSSWDSRRNTIYF

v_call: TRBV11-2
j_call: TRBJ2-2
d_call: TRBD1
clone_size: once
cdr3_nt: TGTGCCAGCAGCTCCGTTCCGGGACAGGGGAACGCCGGGGAGCTGTTTTTT
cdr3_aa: CASSSVPGQGNAGELFF

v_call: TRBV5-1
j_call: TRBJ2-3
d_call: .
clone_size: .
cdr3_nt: TGCGCCAGCAGCTCGGGACCTACTAGCACAGATACGCAGTATTTT
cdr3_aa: CASSSGPTSTDTQYF

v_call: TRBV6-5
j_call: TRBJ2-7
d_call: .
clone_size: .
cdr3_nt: TGTGCCAGCAGCCGGGATGGGTACGAGCGGTACTTC
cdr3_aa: CASSRDGYERYF